These 10 T cell receptor beta chains came from one sample sequenced in a study of shared clonotypes between healthy human individuals. Profiled with immunoSEQ multiplex PCR; TCRdb holds only in-frame clones, not every one. The sample has about 1,500,000 clones; roughly 96% are singletons. The sample was naive CD4+ T cells sorted from blood. Subset indicated: CD45RA+ positively selected. Receptor source: a man under 40 in good health.

The chain couples TRBV11-2 to TRBJ2-7, with 13 bases matching TRBD2. Germline V gene lookup returns CDR1 SGHAT and CDR2 FQNNGV. Trimming at V came to 5 bases and at J to 6 bases, leaving 4 bases not matched to a gene. The CDR3 has 14 residues. The CDR3 loop is CASSTSGRAGEQYF. CDR3 DNA: TGTGCCAGCAGCACTAGCGGGAGGGCGGGCGAGCAGTACTTC.

The rearrangement joins TRBV9 to TRBJ2-1; D not certain. The CDR3 consists of 17 residues. Germline V lookup: CDR1 SGDLS, CDR2 YYNGEE. The V end lost 3 bases, the J end lost 2 bases, and 18 bases lay between the germline ends. Here the CDR3 reads CASSARLRSAPYNEQFF. The CDR3 DNA reads TGTGCCAGCAGCGCCCGGCTCAGGTCCGCACCCTACAATGAGCAGTTCTTC. Full variable domain (rest looked up from reference TRBV9 and TRBJ2-1): DSGVTQTPKHLITATGQRVTLRCSPRSGDLSVYWYQQSLDQGLQFLIQYYNGEERAKGNILERFSAQQFPDLHSELNLSSLELGDSALYFCASSARLRSAPYNEQFFGPGTRLTVL.

This sequence joins TRBV29-1 and TRBJ2-3, with 10 nucleotides matching TRBD2. CDR1 SQVTM and CDR2 ANQGSEA come from the germline V gene. J gave up 6 bases and V 4 bases, and 10 bases lay outside the gene matches. The CDR3 runs to 15 residues. In DNA form, the CDR3 reads TGCAGCGTTGGGTCCCATAGCGGGAGGATCGATACGCAGTATTTT. This sequence encodes CSVGSHSGRIDTQYF.

The chain has TRBV15 and TRBJ2-7; TRBD2 aligns across 13 bases. J was trimmed by 2 bases and V by 1 base; bases with no gene match: 5. Germline V gene lookup returns CDR1 LNHNV and CDR2 YYDKDF (reference sequence). This CDR3 is built from 17 residues. The CDR3 sequence is CATSRAGTSGTTYEQYF. In DNA form, the CDR3 reads TGTGCCACCAGCAGAGCTGGGACTAGCGGGACCACCTACGAGCAGTACTTC.

The chain couples TRBV7-6 to TRBJ1-4; no reliable D call. V was shortened by 2 bases and J by 3 bases, with 13 bases between the two germline ends. CDR1 and CDR2 (germline): SGHVS, FNYEAQ. This CDR3 region has 16 residues. Here the CDR3 DNA reads TGTGCCAGCAGCTTATCCCCCCAGATGTCTAATGAAAAACTGTTTTTT. Translating it yields CASSLSPQMSNEKLFF.

A few counts support this clone. The chain uses TRBV4-3 and TRBJ2-1; tentative D call: TRBD2 (5 bases). Germline lookup yields CDR1 LGHNA and CDR2 YSLEER. This CDR3 has 15 amino acids. The V gene lost 0 bases and the J gene lost 4 bases, with 10 bases spanning the gap. The CDR3 DNA reads TGCGCCAGCAGCCAAGAGCGGAGAGGGTACAATGAGCAGTTCTTC. This encodes CASSQERRGYNEQFF.

Points on this clone: One end of the junction does not line up with germline, which may come from a read error. The chain joins TRBV7-7 to TRBJ2-1, with 11 bases fitting TRBD2. Germline V gene lookup returns CDR1 SSHAT and CDR2 FNYEAQ (reference sequence). The CDR3 has 15 residues. The CDR3 bases are TGTGCTAGCAGCCCACTAGCGGGAGATTACAATGAGCAGTTCTTC. Protein product: CASSPLAGDYNEQFF. Full variable domain (missing parts from reference TRBV7-7 and TRBJ2-1): GAGVSQSPRYKVTKRGQDVTLRCDPISSHATLYWYQQALGQGPEFLTYFNYEAQPDKSGLPSDRFSAERPEGSISTLTIQRTEQRDSAMYRCASSPLAGDYNEQFFGPGTRLTVL.

The chain carries TRBV2 and TRBJ2-1; 8 bases are a match to TRBD2. The germline V gene has CDR1 SNHLY and CDR2 FYNNEI. This CDR3 is 15 amino acids long. The V gene end was trimmed by 6 bases and the J gene end by 0 bases; junction bases not matched to a gene: 4. CDR3 bases: TGTGCCAGCAGCGGGGGGGGAGCCTCCTACAATGAGCAGTTCTTC. It translates to CASSGGGASYNEQFF.

The rearrangement joins TRBV6-6 to TRBJ2-5; D is undetermined. Trimming shortened V by 4 bases and J by 1 base, and 10 bases separated the two germline ends. CDR1 and CDR2 (germline): MNHNY, SVGAGI (reference sequence). The CDR3 has 14 amino acids. CDR3 residues: CASSSTATQETQYF. For the CDR3, the DNA is TGTGCCAGCAGTTCAACAGCCACCCAAGAGACCCAGTACTTC.

The chain links TRBV9 to TRBJ1-1; TRBD1 is a possible D gene (5 bases). Germline V gene sequence: CDR1 SGDLS, CDR2 YYNGEE. This CDR3 has 15 residues. V was shortened by 3 bases and J by 3 bases, with 15 bases between the two germline ends. The CDR3 is CASSAGQGSDTEAFF. For the CDR3, the DNA is TGTGCCAGCAGCGCAGGGCAGGGATCGGACACTGAAGCTTTCTTT.